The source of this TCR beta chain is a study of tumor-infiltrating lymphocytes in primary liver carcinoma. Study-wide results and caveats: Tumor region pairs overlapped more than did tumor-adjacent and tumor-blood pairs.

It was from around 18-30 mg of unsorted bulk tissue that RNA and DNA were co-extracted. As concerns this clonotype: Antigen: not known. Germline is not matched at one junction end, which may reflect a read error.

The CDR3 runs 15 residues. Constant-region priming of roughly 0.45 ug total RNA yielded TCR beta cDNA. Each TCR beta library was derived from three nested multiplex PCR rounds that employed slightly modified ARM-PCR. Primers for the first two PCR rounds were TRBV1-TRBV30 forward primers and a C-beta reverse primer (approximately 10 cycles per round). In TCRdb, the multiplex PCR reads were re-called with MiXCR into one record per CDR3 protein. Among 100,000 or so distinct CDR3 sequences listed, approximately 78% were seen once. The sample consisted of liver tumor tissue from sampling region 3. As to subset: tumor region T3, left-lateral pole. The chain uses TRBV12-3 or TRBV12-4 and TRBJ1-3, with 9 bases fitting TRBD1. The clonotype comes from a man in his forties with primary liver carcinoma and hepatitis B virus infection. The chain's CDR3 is CASSGQGFSGSTIYF. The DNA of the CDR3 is TGTGCCAGCAGTGGACAGGGGTTCTCAGGAAGCACCATATATTTT.